In this sample, the clone carrying this TCR beta chain turned up a few times. What it binds is unknown. What was sequenced were expressed TCRB transcripts, since all of the isolated RNA had been reverse transcribed. The method was immunoSEQ multiplex PCR; TCRdb's version includes in-frame clones alone and lacks a portion of them. The table shows some 350,000 clones, with 9.6% occurring only once. Staining for CD45RO/CCR7/CD25/CD127/CD95/CD27 allowed sorting of CD4+ naive, central memory, regulatory and stem cell-like memory cells. These data belong to a study of beta chain features in type 1 diabetes. Study context: Age, gender and cell yields were alike across patients and healthy donors. Points from the study as a whole: A pattern of fewer insertions and more deletions at VDJ junctions was seen in type 1 diabetes patients. For Type 1 diabetes patients, all four CD4+ subsets carried TCRB CDR3s that were moderately but significantly shorter.

CDR1 and CDR2 (germline): SQVTM, ANQGSEA. V lost 5 bases, J lost 2 bases, and 4 bases stayed unmatched. The CDR3 has 13 amino acids. This clonotype was obtained from a young man with type 1 diabetes. What was sequenced was central memory CD4+ T cells from blood. The J gene is TRBJ1-2, the V gene TRBV29-1; 8 positions match TRBD1. The DNA for the CDR3 is TGCAGCGTTAACAGGGGGGAGAACTATGGCTACACCTTC. Translated: CSVNRGENYGYTF.